This T cell receptor beta chain was identified during a study of neoadjuvant anti-PD-1 for oral cavity cancer. Study-wide points: Pretreatment Treg/Th17 ratio correlated inversely with post-treatment tumor clonality.

Clones were read by immunoSEQ multiplex PCR, and TCRdb kept only the in-frame ones, dropping some. The sample contains approximately 13,000 clones, 76% of which appear only once. Time point described: after neoadjuvant nivolumab, at surgical resection. Comments on this clone: Its antigen is undetermined.

The sequence was collected from a person aged 35 to 85 with oral cavity squamous cell carcinoma. Sequenced here: PBMCs, sampled after nivolumab (anti-PD-1) treatment.

Written as DNA, the CDR3 is TGTGCCAGCAGCCCCTCTTTCGCCGGGGGGGCGGAGCAGTTCTTC. It encodes CASSPSFAGGAEQFF. This rearrangement joins TRBV7-9 to TRBJ2-1, with TRBD2 matching over 8 bases. The CDR3 totals 15 residues. V was clipped by 5 bases and J by 10 bases; unmatched bases: 13. Germline loops: CDR1 SEHNR, CDR2 FQNEAQ (reference sequence).